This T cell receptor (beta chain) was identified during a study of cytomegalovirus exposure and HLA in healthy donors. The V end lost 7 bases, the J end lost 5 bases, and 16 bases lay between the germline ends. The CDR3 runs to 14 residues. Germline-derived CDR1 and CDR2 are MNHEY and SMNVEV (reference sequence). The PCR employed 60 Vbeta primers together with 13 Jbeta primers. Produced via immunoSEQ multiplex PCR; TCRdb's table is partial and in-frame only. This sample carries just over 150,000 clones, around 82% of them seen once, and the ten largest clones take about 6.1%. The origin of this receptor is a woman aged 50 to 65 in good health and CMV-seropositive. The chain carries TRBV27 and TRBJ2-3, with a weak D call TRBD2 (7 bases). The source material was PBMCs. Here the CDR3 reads CASKRGGALDTQYF. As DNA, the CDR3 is TGTGCCAGCAAACGAGGGGGGGCCTTAGATACGCAGTATTTT.